This T cell receptor beta chain came from a study of liver allograft versus peripheral blood T cells. Study-level information: Transplanted-liver and recipient peripheral blood T cell receptor repertoires were compared. Findings of the study overall: Peripheral blood repertoires reportedly differed from the T cell receptor repertoires found inside liver allografts.

Via MiXCR, TCRdb re-called the reads, giving one row per CDR3 protein. Of around 810 distinct CDR3 sequences in the sample, just over 14% were seen once. Germline V gene data show CDR1 as DFQATT and CDR2 as SNEGSKA (reference sequence). V was clipped by 0 bases and J by 0 bases, with 15 bases between them. The CDR3 runs to 17 residues. This clonotype is classed as large (0.1 to 1%). Its antigen is not known. The clonotype comes from a human patient who had a liver transplant. Some T cells here may be from the graft donor. This chain connects TRBV20-1 to TRBJ1-3; a possible D gene is TRBD1 (6 bases). CDR3: CSARDRRDIRSGNTIYF. DNA for the CDR3: TGCAGTGCTAGAGATAGGAGGGACATACGCTCTGGAAACACCATATATTTT.